The 10 T cell receptor beta chains below all came from one sample that was sequenced in a study of T cells in Graves' hyperthyroidism and ophthalmopathy. Amplification yielded TCR beta CDR3 regions, with RNA transcripts as the source. In the first-round RT-PCR of the TCR CDR3, the HTBI primer set was used. TCRdb independently ran MiXCR on the multiplex PCR reads; one entry per CDR3 protein. This table holds approximately 870,000 distinct CDR3 sequences, 35% to 40% found once. The sequencing input was blood. These receptors came from a young man with Graves' hyperthyroidism.

A word on this clonotype: A much larger clone sits a single nucleotide away, making a read error possible. This chain joins TRBV2 and TRBJ2-5, with a weak D call TRBD1 (6 bases). The CDR3 runs to 13 residues. The germline V gene has CDR1 SNHLY and CDR2 FYNNEI. V gave up 4 bases and J gave up 1 base, with 7 bases separating them. The CDR3 DNA sequence: TGTGCCAGCAGTGGGGACACCCAAGAGACCCAGTACTTC. Translating gives CASSGDTQETQYF.

This clonotype was seen a few times. The chain links TRBV19 to TRBJ1-2, with D unclear. V dropped 7 bases and J dropped 7 bases, with 10 bases sitting between them. Germline values: CDR1 LNHDA, CDR2 SQIVND (reference sequence). The CDR3 extends over 11 amino acids. The CDR3 nucleotides read TGTGCCAGTACTGATGGAAGTGGCTACACCTTC. Its translation is CASTDGSGYTF.

With respect to this clonotype: A read error may explain this, as a much larger clone is one base away. The rearrangement links TRBV7-2 to TRBJ2-7; D not resolved. Germline loops: CDR1 SGHTA, CDR2 FQGNSA. The length of the CDR3 is 12 residues. V was shortened by 1 base and J by 9 bases, with 10 bases between the two germline ends. This CDR3 is CASSLVAGVQYF. In nucleotides, the CDR3 is TGTGCCAGCAGCTTAGTTGCAGGCGTGCAGTACTTC.

This clonotype occurred a few times. The CDR3 DNA reads as TGTGCCAGCACCGCAGCAGGTACCTACGAGCAGTACTTC. It yields the protein CASTAAGTYEQYF. The chain combines TRBV6-6 with TRBJ2-7; D gene unclear. The CDR3 runs 13 residues. Germline values: CDR1 MNHNY, CDR2 SVGAGI (reference sequence). The V and J ends lost 7 bases and 2 bases respectively, with 12 bases between them.

On this clonotype itself: The conserved closing phenylalanine or tryptophan is absent in this CDR3, likely reflecting a read error. This sequence joins TRBV5-6 and TRBJ1-1; TRBD1 matches 7 bases. Germline loops: CDR1 SGHDT, CDR2 YYEEEE. The CDR3 runs 13 residues. Trimming cost V 0 bases and J 7 bases; bases outside gene matches: 3. CDR3 in amino acids: CASSLGGQLEAFL. DNA of the CDR3: TGTGCCAGCAGCTTGGGGGGACAGCTTGAAGCTTTCTTA.

This clonotype was observed many times. The chain joins TRBV9 to TRBJ2-7; the D is unclear. V lost 0 bases and J lost 4, with 11 bases in between. Germline V CDR1 and CDR2: SGDLS, YYNGEE. The CDR3 length is 14 residues. CDR3 sequence (DNA): TGTGCCAGCAGCGTAGGATCTGGGGTGTACGAGCAGTACTTC. This encodes CASSVGSGVYEQYF.

This rearrangement joins TRBV24-1 to TRBJ1-5; D unclear. V shed 6 bases and J shed 7 bases, with 6 bases lying between them. This CDR3 region has 11 residues. CDR1 is KGHDR and CDR2 is SFDVKD in the germline V gene. The CDR3 DNA reads as TGTGCCACCAGTTTAGGCCAGCCCCAGCATTTT. The encoded protein is CATSLGQPQHF.

This clonotype was found many times. The chain has TRBV4-1 and TRBJ1-2; no clear D. The germline V gene has CDR1 MGHRA and CDR2 YSYEKL. With 2 bases removed from V and 13 bases from J, the gap between germline ends came to 11 bases. The CDR3 has 11 residues. For the CDR3, the DNA is TGCGCCAGCAGCCAAAATCAACGATGCACCTTC. As protein: CASSQNQRCTF.

This clonotype was recorded many times. V and J are TRBV5-1 and TRBJ2-7; TRBD1 might be the D (6 bases). Per the germline V gene, CDR1 is SGHRS and CDR2 is YFSETQ. The CDR3 is 13 residues long. V lost 2 bases and J 5 bases, leaving 11 bases between the germline ends. CDR3: CASSLQGNDEQYF. CDR3 DNA sequence: TGCGCCAGCAGCTTACAGGGTAACGACGAGCAGTACTTC. Complete variable domain (other parts from reference TRBV5-1 and TRBJ2-7): KAGVTQTPRYLIKTRGQQVTLSCSPISGHRSVSWYQQTPGQGLQFLFEYFSETQRNKGNFPGRFSGRQFSNSRSEMNVSTLELGDSALYLCASSLQGNDEQYFGPGTRLTVT.

This clonotype has just a few counts. V gene TRBV12-3 or TRBV12-4 combines with J gene TRBJ2-2; the match to TRBD1 covers 8 bases. The V gene end was trimmed by 6 bases and the J gene end by 5 bases; junction bases not matched to a gene: 5. CDR3 length: 14 amino acids. In nucleotides, the CDR3 is TGTGCCAGCAGGATACAGGGGGATACCGGGGAGCTGTTTTTT. Amino acid sequence: CASRIQGDTGELFF.